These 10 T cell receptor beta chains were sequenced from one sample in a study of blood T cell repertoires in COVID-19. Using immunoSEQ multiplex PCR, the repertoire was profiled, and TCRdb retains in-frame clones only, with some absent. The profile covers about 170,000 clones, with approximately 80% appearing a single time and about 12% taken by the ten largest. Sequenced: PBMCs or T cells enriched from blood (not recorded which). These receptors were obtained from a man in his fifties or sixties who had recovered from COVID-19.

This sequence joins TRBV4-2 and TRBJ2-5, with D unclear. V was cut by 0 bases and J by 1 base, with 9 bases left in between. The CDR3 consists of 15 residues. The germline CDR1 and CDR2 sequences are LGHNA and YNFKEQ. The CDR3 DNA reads TGTGCCAGCAGCCAAGACAGAGGCAGCCAAGAGACCCAGTACTTC. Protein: CASSQDRGSQETQYF.

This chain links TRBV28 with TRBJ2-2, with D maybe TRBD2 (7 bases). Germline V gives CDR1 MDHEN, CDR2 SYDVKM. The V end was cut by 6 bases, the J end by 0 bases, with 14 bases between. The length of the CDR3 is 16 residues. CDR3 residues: CASRILGGANTGELFF. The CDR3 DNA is TGTGCCAGCAGAATTTTAGGGGGGGCGAACACCGGGGAGCTGTTTTTT.

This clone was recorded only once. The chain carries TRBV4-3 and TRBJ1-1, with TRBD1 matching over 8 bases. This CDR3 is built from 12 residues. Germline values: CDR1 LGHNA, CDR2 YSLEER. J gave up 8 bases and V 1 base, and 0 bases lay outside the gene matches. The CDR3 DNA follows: TGCGCCAGCAGCCAAGGGACAGGGGAAGCTTTCTTT. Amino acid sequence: CASSQGTGEAFF.

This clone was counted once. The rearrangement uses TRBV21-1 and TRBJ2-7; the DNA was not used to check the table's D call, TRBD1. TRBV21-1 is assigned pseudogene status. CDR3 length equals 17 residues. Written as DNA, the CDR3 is TGTGCCAGCAGCAAAAAAAAGAAGACAGGGAGCTCCTACGAGCAGTACTTC. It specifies CASSKKKKTGSSYEQYF.

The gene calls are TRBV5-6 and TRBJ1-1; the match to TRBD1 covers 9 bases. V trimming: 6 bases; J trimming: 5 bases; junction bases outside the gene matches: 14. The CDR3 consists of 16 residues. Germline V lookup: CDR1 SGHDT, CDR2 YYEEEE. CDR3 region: CASKTIETGGSTEAFF. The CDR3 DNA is TGTGCCAGCAAGACTATCGAGACAGGGGGAAGTACTGAAGCTTTCTTT.

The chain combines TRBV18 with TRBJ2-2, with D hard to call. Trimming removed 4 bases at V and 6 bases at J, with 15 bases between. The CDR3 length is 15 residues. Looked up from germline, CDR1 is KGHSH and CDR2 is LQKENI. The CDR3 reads CASSLPTPAAGELFF. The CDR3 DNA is TGTGCCAGCTCACTCCCGACCCCGGCGGCCGGGGAGCTGTTTTTT.

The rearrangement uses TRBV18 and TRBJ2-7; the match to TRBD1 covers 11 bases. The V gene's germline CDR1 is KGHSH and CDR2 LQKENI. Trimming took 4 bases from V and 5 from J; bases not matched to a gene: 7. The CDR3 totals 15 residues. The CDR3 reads CASSLGQGARNEQYF. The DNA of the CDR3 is TGTGCCAGCTCACTCGGACAGGGGGCGCGGAACGAGCAGTACTTC.

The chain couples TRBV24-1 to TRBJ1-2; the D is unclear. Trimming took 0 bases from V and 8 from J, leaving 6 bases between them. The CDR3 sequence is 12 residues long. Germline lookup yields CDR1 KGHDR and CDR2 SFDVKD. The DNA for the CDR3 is TGTGCCACCAGTGATTTGTACGGGGGCTACACCTTC. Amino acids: CATSDLYGGYTF.

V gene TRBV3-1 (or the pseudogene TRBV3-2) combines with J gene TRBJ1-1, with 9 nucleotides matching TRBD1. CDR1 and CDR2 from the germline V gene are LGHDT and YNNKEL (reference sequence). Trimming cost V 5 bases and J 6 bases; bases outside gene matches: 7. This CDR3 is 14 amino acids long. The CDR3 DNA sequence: TGTGCCAGCAGCGTACACCGGGACAGGGCTGAAGCTTTCTTT. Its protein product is CASSVHRDRAEAFF.

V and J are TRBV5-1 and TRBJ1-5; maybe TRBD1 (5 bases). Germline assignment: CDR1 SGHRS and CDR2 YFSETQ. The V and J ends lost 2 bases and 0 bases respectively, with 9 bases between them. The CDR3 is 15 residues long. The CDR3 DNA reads TGCGCCAGCAGCTTAACAGGATATAGCAATCAGCCCCAGCATTTT. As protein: CASSLTGYSNQPQHF.